This TCR beta chain comes out of a study of shared clonotypes between healthy human individuals. Study at large: Aged between 18 and 49, the donors were two women and three men.

CDR1 is MDHEN and CDR2 is SYDVKM in the germline V gene. The CDR3 spans 16 residues. V gave up 4 bases and J gave up 0 bases; unmatched junction bases: 8. The assay ran at deep level. TCRdb's table, derived via immunoSEQ multiplex PCR, lists solely in-frame clones and lacks some. Here the sample spans approximately 2,000,000 clones, 93% being singletons. The naive CD8 subset, CD45RO-negative cells positively selected for CCR7, excluded terminally differentiated effector memory CD45RA+ cells. Concerning this clone itself: Its cognate antigen is unknown.

Findings and limits, study-wide: Against clonotypes common to all four donors, non-shared ones had lower generation probabilities.

Source material: naive CD8+ T cells from PBMCs. The TCR originated in a man between 18 and 35 years old in good health. Some clones in this sample may be carry-over from other donors' samples. This chain uses TRBV28 with TRBJ2-7; 8 bases are a match to TRBD1. The chain's CDR3 is CASSSPDRASSYEQYF. The CDR3 DNA reads TGTGCCAGCAGTTCCCCGGACAGGGCAAGCTCCTACGAGCAGTACTTC.